Listed here is a single T cell receptor beta chain. Its antigen is as yet unknown. The V and J ends lost 2 bases and 4 bases respectively, with 8 bases between them. Germline CDR1 is SGHAT and CDR2 is FQNNGV. The CDR3 consists of 14 residues. The sample is drawn from a study of response to subunit inactivated influenza vaccine. Findings and limits, study-wide: Authors suggested that a seasonal influenza vaccination recruits few new T cells each time.

TCRdb independently ran MiXCR on the RT-PCR reads; one entry per CDR3 protein. The profile covers 700,000 to 900,000 distinct CDR3 sequences, with around 20% appearing a single time and roughly 10% taken by the ten largest. This specimen consisted of PBMCs from blood, obtained 5 to 6 days after vaccination. This chain connects TRBV11-2 to TRBJ2-2, with D hard to call. The source is a man aged 50-59 years who received an inactivated influenza vaccine. Written as DNA, the CDR3 is TGTGCCAGCAGCTTAAACTCCCTCACCGGGGAGCTGTTTTTT. Translating gives CASSLNSLTGELFF.